These T cell receptor beta chains were read from a single sample in a study of cytomegalovirus exposure and HLA in healthy donors. Repertoires were generated with immunoSEQ multiplex PCR, while TCRdb's copy carries only in-frame clones and drops some. The data hold 60,000 to 90,000 clones, with less than 75% observed a single time. Sequencing used PBMCs. The receptors here all came from a middle-aged man in good health and CMV-seropositive. The CDR3 runs from the conserved cysteine through the conserved F or W. Expanded clones are given a class, and other clones once, few, many or no size at all.

j_call: TRBJ1-1; v_call: TRBV30; clone_size: .; cdr3_aa: CAWRWYSNTEAFF
j_call: TRBJ2-5; v_call: TRBV7-2; clone_size: few; cdr3_aa: CASSLENMFETQYF
j_call: TRBJ2-1; v_call: TRBV5-4; clone_size: once; cdr3_aa: CASSVAGLVGYEQFF
j_call: TRBJ2-1; v_call: TRBV2; clone_size: .; cdr3_aa: CASRLRDSDGNEQFF
j_call: TRBJ1-3; v_call: TRBV18; clone_size: .; cdr3_aa: CASSPPGSSGNTIYF
j_call: TRBJ2-1; v_call: TRBV14; clone_size: once; cdr3_aa: CASSQDNWYNEQFF
j_call: TRBJ1-5; v_call: TRBV30; clone_size: .; cdr3_aa: CAWSGGLSSNQPQHF
j_call: TRBJ2-7; v_call: TRBV2; clone_size: once; cdr3_aa: CASSEEELDRAVFQYF
j_call: TRBJ1-5; v_call: TRBV10-2; clone_size: .; cdr3_aa: CATSTGSAQPQHF
j_call: TRBJ2-7; v_call: TRBV6-1; clone_size: few; cdr3_aa: CAVTTRQGRYEQYF
j_call: TRBJ1-5; v_call: TRBV28; clone_size: .; cdr3_aa: CASTRSNQPQHF
j_call: TRBJ2-6; v_call: TRBV6-1; clone_size: few; cdr3_aa: CASRDIVSGANVLTF
j_call: TRBJ1-4; v_call: TRBV7-2; clone_size: .; cdr3_aa: CASSLFSPFTANEKLFF
j_call: TRBJ1-5; v_call: TRBV14; clone_size: .; cdr3_aa: CASSQEIGTGEGNQPQHF
j_call: TRBJ2-1; v_call: TRBV5-1; clone_size: .; cdr3_aa: CASSLRQGATNEQFF
j_call: TRBJ2-7; v_call: TRBV11-1; clone_size: .; cdr3_aa: CASSFDRRAWEQYF
j_call: TRBJ1-2; v_call: TRBV6-5; clone_size: .; cdr3_aa: CASHGQGAGQGGYTF
j_call: TRBJ1-1; v_call: TRBV6-1; clone_size: few; cdr3_aa: CASSELRSYTEAFF
j_call: TRBJ2-2; v_call: TRBV5-4; clone_size: .; cdr3_aa: CASSPGTGGAGELFF
j_call: TRBJ1-4; v_call: TRBV28; clone_size: once; cdr3_aa: CASSLSDRRFEKLFF
j_call: TRBJ2-5; v_call: TRBV7-9; clone_size: many; cdr3_aa: CASSPGQLGETQYF
j_call: TRBJ1-1; v_call: TRBV30; clone_size: few; cdr3_aa: CAWSVVSEAFF
j_call: TRBJ2-1; v_call: TRBV10-3; clone_size: .; cdr3_aa: CATCPQGQGVNEQFF
j_call: TRBJ1-1; v_call: TRBV5-5; clone_size: .; cdr3_aa: CASSHGGDTEAFF
j_call: TRBJ1-5; v_call: TRBV28; clone_size: .; cdr3_aa: CATFPNPRWGNQPQHF
j_call: TRBJ2-3; v_call: TRBV10-3; clone_size: .; cdr3_aa: CAISATGGGTDTQYF